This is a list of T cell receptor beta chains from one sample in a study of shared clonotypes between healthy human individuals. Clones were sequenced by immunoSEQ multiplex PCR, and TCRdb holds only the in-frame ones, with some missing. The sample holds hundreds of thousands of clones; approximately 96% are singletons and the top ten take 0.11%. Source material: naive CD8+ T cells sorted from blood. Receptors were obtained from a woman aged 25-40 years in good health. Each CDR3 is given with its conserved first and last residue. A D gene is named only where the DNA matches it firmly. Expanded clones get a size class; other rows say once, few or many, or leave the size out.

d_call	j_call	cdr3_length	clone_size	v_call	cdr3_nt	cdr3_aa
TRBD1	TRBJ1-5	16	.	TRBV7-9	TGTGCCAGCAGTCCGACCGGGACAGGGGATATTCAGCCCCAGCATTTT	CASSPTGTGDIQPQHF
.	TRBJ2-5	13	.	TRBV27	TGTGCCAGCAGTCTCACCATTGAAGAGACCCAGTACTTC	CASSLTIEETQYF
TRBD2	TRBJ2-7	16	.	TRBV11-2	TGTGCCAGCAGCACCCCGGAGGGACTACCCTCCTACGAGCAGTACTTC	CASSTPEGLPSYEQYF
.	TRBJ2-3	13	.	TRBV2	TGTGCCAGCAGTGCTCAGGGAACAGATACGCAGTATTTT	CASSAQGTDTQYF
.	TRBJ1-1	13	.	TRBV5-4	TGTGCCAGCAGCTTGGACAGTGACACTGAAGCTTTCTTT	CASSLDSDTEAFF
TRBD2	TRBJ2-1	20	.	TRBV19	TGTGCCAGTAGCCGTGGCTGGGGACTAGCGGGAGTTGGTTCCTACAATGAGCAGTTCTTC	CASSRGWGLAGVGSYNEQFF
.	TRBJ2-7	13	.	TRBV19	TGTGCCAGTAGTCCGGGGCTTTCCTACGAGCAGTACTTC	CASSPGLSYEQYF
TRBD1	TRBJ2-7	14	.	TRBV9	TGTGCCAGCAGCGTAGGACAGGGGGCGGGAGAGCAGTACTTC	CASSVGQGAGEQYF
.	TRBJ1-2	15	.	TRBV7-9	TGTGCCAGCAGCCCCAGCGGGACCTTTGACTATGGCTACACCTTC	CASSPSGTFDYGYTF
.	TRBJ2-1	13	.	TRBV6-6	TGTGCCAGCAGCCCCACGAGCTACAATGAGCAGTTCTTC	CASSPTSYNEQFF
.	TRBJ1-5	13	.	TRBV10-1	TGCGCCAGCAGTGAGTCGCGGAATCAGCCCCAGCATTTT	CASSESRNQPQHF
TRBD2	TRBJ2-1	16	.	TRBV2	TGTGCCAGCAGCAACCTCAGGACTAGCGGTAACAATGAGCAGTTCTTC	CASSNLRTSGNNEQFF
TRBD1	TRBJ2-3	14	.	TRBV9	TGTGCCAGCAGCATGACAGGGGTCACAGATACGCAGTATTTT	CASSMTGVTDTQYF
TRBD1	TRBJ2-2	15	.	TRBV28	TGTGCCGCCGTGGGACAGGGTCGAAGCACCGGGGAGCTGTTTTTT	CAAVGQGRSTGELFF
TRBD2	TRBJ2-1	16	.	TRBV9	TGTGCCAGCAGCGTAGGCCTGGCGGGAGGGTTGGATGAGCAGTTCTTC	CASSVGLAGGLDEQFF
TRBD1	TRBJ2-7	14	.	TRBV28	TGTGCCAGCAGTGGCAGGGGGCGAGGGTACGAGCAGTACTTC	CASSGRGRGYEQYF
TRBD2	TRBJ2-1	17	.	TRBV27	TGTGCCAGCAGTTTACCGTTCGGGGGGAGCTCCTACAATGAGCAGTTCTTC	CASSLPFGGSSYNEQFF
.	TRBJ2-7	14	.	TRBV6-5	TGTGCCAGCAGTTCCCCGGGAGCCTCCTACGAGCAGTACTTC	CASSSPGASYEQYF
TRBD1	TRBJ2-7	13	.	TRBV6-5	TGTGCCAGCTCCACAGAGGGGGCCCACGAGCAGTACTTC	CASSTEGAHEQYF
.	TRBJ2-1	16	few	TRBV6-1	TGTGCCAGCAGTGACCAACCTGGGAGCTCCTACAATGAGCAGTTCTTC	CASSDQPGSSYNEQFF
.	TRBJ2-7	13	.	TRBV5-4	TGTGCCAGCAGCTTAGGGGAACCTAACGAGCAGTACTTC	CASSLGEPNEQYF
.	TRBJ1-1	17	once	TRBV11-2	TGTGCCAGTTCGCAGTTGGGGCTTAAGGCACTGAACACTGAAGCTTTCTTT	CASSQLGLKALNTEAFF
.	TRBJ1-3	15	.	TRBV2	TGTGCCAGCAGTGAATCAGCGGTTTCTGGAAACACCATATATTTT	CASSESAVSGNTIYF
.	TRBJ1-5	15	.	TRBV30	TGTGCCTGGAGTGCCGGGACACTTAGCAATCAGCCCCAGCATTTT	CAWSAGTLSNQPQHF
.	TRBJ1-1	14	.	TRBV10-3	TGTGCCATCACTGTAACAGGTTCGAACACTGAAGCTTTCTTT	CAITVTGSNTEAFF
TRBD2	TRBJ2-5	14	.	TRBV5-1	TGCGCCAGCAGCGAAGATAGCGGGAGTGGGGAGCAGTACTTC	CASSEDSGSGEQYF
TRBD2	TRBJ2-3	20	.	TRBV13	TGTGCCAGCAGCTTAAGGTCGCGGACTAGCGGGAACCTGAGGACAGATACGCAGTATTTT	CASSLRSRTSGNLRTDTQYF
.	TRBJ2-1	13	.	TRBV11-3	TGTGCCAGCAGCTTATTAACTAACAATGAGCAGTTCTTC	CASSLLTNNEQFF
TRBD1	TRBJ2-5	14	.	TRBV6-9	TGTGCCAGCAGTCCAAAGACAGGGACGGAGACCCAGTACTTC	CASSPKTGTETQYF